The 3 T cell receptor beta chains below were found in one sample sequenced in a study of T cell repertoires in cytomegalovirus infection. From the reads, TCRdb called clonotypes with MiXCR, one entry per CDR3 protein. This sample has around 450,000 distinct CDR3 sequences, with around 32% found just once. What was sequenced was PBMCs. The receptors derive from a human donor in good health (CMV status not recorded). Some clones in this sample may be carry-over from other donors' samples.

The CDR3 reads CASSQPLKTGEMAYNSPLHF. CDR3 coding DNA: TGTGCCAGCTCACAGCCACTCAAGACAGGGGAGATGGCCTATAATTCACCCCTCCACTTT. V gene TRBV18 combines with J gene TRBJ1-6; TRBD1 matches at 8 bases. J lost 2 bases, V lost 4 bases, and 16 bases had no gene match. Germline V gene data show CDR1 as KGHSH and CDR2 as LQKENI. The CDR3 totals 20 residues.

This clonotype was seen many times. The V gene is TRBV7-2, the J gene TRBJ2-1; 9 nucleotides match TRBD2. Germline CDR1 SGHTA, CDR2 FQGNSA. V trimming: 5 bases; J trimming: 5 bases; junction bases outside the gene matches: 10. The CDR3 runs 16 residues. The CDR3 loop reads CASSPSLAGGDNEQFF. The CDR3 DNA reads TGTGCCAGCAGCCCATCCCTGGCGGGGGGGGACAATGAGCAGTTCTTC.

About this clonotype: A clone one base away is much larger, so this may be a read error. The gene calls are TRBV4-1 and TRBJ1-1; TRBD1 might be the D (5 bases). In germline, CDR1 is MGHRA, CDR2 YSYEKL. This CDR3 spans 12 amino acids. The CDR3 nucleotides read TGCGCCAGCAGCCAAGAGGGGGGGACGGCTTGCTTT. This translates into CASSQEGGTACF.